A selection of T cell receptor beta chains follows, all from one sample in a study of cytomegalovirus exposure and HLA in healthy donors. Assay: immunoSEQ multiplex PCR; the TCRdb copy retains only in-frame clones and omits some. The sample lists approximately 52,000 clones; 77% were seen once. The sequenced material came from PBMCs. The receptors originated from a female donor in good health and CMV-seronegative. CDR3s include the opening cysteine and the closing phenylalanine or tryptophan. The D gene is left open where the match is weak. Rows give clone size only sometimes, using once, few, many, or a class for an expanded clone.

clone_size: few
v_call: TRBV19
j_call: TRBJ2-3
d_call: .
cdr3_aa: CASSPPTGLLRTTQYF
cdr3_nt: TGTGCCAGTAGCCCGCCTACAGGTCTGCTGCGGACTACGCAGTATTTT

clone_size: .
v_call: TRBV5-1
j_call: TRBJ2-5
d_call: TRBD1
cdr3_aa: CASSPQGASYETQYF
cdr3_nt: TGCGCCAGCAGTCCACAGGGGGCATCGTATGAGACCCAGTACTTC

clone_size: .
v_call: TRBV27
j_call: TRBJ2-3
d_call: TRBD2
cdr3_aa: CASSLGTSGGSTDTQYF
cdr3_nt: TGTGCCAGCAGTTTAGGCACCAGCGGGGGAAGCACAGATACGCAGTATTTT

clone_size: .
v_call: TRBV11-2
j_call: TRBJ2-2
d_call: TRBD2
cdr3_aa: CASSSVLAGIGELFF
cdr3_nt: TGTGCCAGCAGCTCAGTCCTAGCGGGGATAGGGGAGCTGTTTTTT

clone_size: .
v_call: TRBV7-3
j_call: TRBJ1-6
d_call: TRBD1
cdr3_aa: CASSAGTGGTGYNSPLHF
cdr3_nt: TGTGCCAGCAGCGCCGGGACAGGGGGCACCGGTTATAATTCACCCCTCCACTTT

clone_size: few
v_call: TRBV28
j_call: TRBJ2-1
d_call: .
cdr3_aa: CASKAGQEDEQFF
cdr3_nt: TGTGCCAGCAAAGCGGGACAGGAGGATGAGCAGTTCTTC

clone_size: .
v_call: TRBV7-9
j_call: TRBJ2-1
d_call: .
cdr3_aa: CASSSLLGARHEQFF
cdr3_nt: TGTGCCAGCAGCTCCCTGTTGGGGGCGCGGCATGAGCAGTTCTTC

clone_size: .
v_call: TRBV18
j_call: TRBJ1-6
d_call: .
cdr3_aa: CASSPSVLGWSSPLHF
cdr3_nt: TGTGCCAGCTCACCATCGGTGTTAGGCTGGAGTTCACCCCTCCACTTT

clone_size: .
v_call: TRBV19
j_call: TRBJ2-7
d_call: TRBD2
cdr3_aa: CASSGRTSGRFEQYF
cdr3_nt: TGTGCCAGTAGTGGACGGACTAGCGGGAGGTTCGAGCAGTACTTC

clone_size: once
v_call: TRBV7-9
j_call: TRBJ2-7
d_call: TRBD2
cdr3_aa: CASSHGTSGTSYEQYF
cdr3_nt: TGTGCCAGCAGCCACGGGACTAGCGGGACTTCCTACGAGCAGTACTTC

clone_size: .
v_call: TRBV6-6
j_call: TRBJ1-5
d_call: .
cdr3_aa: CASSDAEPQHF
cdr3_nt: TGTGCCAGCAGTGACGCGGAGCCCCAGCATTTT

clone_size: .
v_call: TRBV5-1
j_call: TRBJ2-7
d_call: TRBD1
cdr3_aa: CASSSGTGVYYEQYF
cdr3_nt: TGCGCCAGCAGCTCCGGGACAGGGGTTTACTACGAGCAGTACTTC

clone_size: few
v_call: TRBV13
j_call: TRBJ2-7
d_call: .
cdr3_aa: CASSLRGRSYEQYF
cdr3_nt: TGTGCCAGCAGCTTAAGGGGGAGATCCTACGAGCAGTACTTC

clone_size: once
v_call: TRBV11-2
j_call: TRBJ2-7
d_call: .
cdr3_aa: CASSSPIRFPYEQYF
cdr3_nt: TGTGCCAGCAGCTCCCCTATCAGGTTCCCCTACGAGCAGTACTTC

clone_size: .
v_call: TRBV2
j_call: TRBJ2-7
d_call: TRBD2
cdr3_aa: CASSMTSGGNYEQYF
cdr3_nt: TGTGCCAGCAGTATGACTAGCGGGGGAAACTACGAGCAGTACTTC

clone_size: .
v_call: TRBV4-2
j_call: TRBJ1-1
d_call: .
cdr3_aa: CASSQDTTVNTEAFF
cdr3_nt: TGTGCCAGCAGCCAAGATACGACAGTGAACACTGAAGCTTTCTTT

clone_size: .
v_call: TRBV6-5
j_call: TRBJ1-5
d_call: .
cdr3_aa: CASSRVRDQPQHF
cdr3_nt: TGTGCCAGCAGTAGGGTGCGGGATCAGCCCCAGCATTTT

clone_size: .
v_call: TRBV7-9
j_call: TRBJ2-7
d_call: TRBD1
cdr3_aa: CASSLSWDRGLRYEQYF
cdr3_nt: TGTGCCAGCAGCTTATCTTGGGACAGGGGGCTTCGGTACGAGCAGTACTTC

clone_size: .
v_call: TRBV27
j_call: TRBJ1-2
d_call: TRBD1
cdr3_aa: CASSLSADSPGQGSTGVYGYTF
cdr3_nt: TGTGCCAGCAGTTTATCGGCGGATTCACCGGGACAGGGTTCCACTGGAGTTTATGGCTACACCTTC

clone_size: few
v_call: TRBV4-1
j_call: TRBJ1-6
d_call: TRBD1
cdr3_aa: CASSQDEGQGYSPLHF
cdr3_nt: TGCGCCAGCAGCCAAGATGAGGGACAGGGTTATTCACCCCTCCACTTT

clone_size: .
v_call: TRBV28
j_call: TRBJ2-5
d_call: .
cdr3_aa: CASSPRGVDRPETQYF
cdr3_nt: TGTGCCAGCAGTCCCCGGGGCGTAGACAGGCCAGAGACCCAGTACTTC

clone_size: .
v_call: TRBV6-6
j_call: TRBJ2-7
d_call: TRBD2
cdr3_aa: CASSFRTSGLYEQYF
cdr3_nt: TGTGCCAGCAGTTTCCGGACTAGCGGTCTCTACGAGCAGTACTTC

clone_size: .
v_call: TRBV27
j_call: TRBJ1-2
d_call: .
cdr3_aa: CASSFRENYGYTF
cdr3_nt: TGTGCCAGCAGTTTCCGGGAAAACTATGGCTACACCTTC

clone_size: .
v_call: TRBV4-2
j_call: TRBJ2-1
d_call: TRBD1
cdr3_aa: CASSQLGQGKANEQFF
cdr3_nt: TGTGCCAGCAGCCAACTCGGACAGGGGAAGGCCAATGAGCAGTTCTTC

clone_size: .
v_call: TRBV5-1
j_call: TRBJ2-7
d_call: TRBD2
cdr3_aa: CASSLGGTSGDYEQYF
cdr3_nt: TGCGCCAGCAGCTTGGGTGGGACTAGCGGAGACTACGAGCAGTACTTC

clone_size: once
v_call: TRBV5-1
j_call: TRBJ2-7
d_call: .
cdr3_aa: CASSLSQAPGEQYF
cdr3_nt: TGCGCCAGCAGCTTGTCGCAGGCCCCCGGCGAGCAGTACTTC

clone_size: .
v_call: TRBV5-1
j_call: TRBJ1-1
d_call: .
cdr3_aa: CASSLGDTTMNTEAFF
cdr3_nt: TGCGCCAGCAGCTTGGGGGACACCACCATGAACACTGAAGCTTTCTTT

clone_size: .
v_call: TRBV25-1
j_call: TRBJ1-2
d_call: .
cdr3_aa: CASRWQGNNYGYTF
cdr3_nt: TGTGCCAGTAGATGGCAGGGAAATAACTATGGCTACACCTTC

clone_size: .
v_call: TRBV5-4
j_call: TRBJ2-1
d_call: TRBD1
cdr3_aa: CASSLATGALYNEQFF
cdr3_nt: TGTGCCAGCAGCTTGGCCACAGGGGCTTTGTACAATGAGCAGTTCTTC

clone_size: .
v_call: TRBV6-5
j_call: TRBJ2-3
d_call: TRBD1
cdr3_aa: CASSSGQAITDTQYF
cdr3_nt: TGTGCCAGCAGTTCAGGACAGGCAATCACAGATACGCAGTATTTT

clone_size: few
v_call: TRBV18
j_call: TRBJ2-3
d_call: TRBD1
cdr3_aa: CASSPPSRGQGTQYF
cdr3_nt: TGTGCCAGCTCACCACCGTCTAGGGGGCAAGGTACGCAGTATTTT

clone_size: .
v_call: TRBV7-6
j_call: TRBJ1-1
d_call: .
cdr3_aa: CASSLADRYEAFF
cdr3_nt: TGTGCCAGCAGCTTAGCAGACAGGTACGAAGCTTTCTTT

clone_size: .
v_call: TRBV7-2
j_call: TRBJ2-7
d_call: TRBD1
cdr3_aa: CASSGTGGPYEQYF
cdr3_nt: TGTGCCAGCAGCGGAACAGGGGGCCCCTACGAGCAGTACTTC

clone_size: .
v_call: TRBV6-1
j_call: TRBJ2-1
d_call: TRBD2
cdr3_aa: CASSEALLGLVNEQFF
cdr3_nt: TGTGCCAGCAGTGAAGCGCTTCTGGGACTAGTGAATGAGCAGTTCTTC

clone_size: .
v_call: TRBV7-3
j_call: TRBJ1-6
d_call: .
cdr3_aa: CASRLDRDSPLHF
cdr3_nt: TGTGCCAGCAGATTAGACCGGGATTCACCCCTCCACTTT

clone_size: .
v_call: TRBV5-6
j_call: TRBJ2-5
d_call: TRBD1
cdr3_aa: CASSKDRGGEQYF
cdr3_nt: TGTGCCAGCAGCAAGGACAGGGGGGGAGAGCAGTACTTC

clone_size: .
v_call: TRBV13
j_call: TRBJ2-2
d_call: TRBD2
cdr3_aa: CASSLTAGGLTGELFF
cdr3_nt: TGTGCCAGCAGCTTAACAGCGGGGGGACTCACCGGGGAGCTGTTTTTT

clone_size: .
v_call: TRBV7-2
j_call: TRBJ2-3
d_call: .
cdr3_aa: CASTIRGRGTDTQYF
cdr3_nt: TGTGCCAGCACCATTAGAGGCAGGGGTACAGATACGCAGTATTTT

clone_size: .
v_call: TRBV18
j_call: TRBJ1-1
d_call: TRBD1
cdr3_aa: CASSPQGQSEAFF
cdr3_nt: TGTGCCAGCTCACCACAGGGACAGTCTGAAGCTTTCTTT

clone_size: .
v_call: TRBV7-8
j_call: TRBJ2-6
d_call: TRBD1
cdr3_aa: CASSLAGDRAGANVLTF
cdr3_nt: TGTGCCAGCAGCTTAGCAGGGGACAGGGCTGGGGCCAACGTCCTGACTTTC

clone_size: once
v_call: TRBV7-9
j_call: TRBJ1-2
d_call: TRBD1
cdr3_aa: CASSLASGTGGFYGYTF
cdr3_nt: TGTGCCAGCAGCTTAGCCTCTGGGACAGGGGGGTTCTATGGCTACACCTTC

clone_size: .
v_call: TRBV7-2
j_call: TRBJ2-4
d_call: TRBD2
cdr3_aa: CASSLTSGGIAKNIQYF
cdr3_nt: TGTGCCAGCAGCTTGACTAGCGGGGGGATAGCCAAAAACATTCAGTACTTC